Listed here are 21 T cell receptor beta chains from one sample, sequenced in a study of blood T cell repertoires in COVID-19. Sequencing used immunoSEQ multiplex PCR; TCRdb keeps in-frame clones, though not all of them. In the table there are about 130,000 clones, about 88% of which are singletons. Sequences were obtained from peripheral blood. The receptors come from a woman older than 75 with acute or convalescent COVID-19.

This sequence joins TRBV29-1 and TRBJ2-6; TRBD2 matches 7 bases. This CDR3 comprises 14 residues. V was pared by 4 bases and J by 4 bases, with 4 bases of the junction left unmatched. CDR1 and CDR2 from the germline V gene are SQVTM and ANQGSEA. The CDR3 is CSVGRGDGANVLTF. In DNA form, the CDR3 reads TGCAGCGTTGGTCGGGGGGACGGGGCCAACGTCCTGACTTTC.

This chain links TRBV13 with TRBJ1-1; D is unresolved. V gave up 4 bases and J gave up 1 base, with 10 bases separating them. The CDR3 totals 14 residues. Per germline, CDR1 PRHDT and CDR2 FYEKMQ (reference sequence). CDR3 DNA: TGTGCCAGCAGCTCGGAGAGAGCGAACACTGAAGCTTTCTTT. This codes for CASSSERANTEAFF. Variable domain in full (rest from reference TRBV13 and TRBJ1-1): AAGVIQSPRHLIKEKRETATLKCYPIPRHDTVYWYQQGPGQDPQFLISFYEKMQSDKGSIPDRFSAQQFSDYHSELNMSSLELGDSALYFCASSSERANTEAFFGQGTRLTVV.

The V call is TRBV9, the J call TRBJ2-3; 12 nucleotides align to TRBD2. In germline, CDR1 is SGDLS, CDR2 YYNGEE. Trimming at V came to 0 bases and at J to 3 bases, leaving 2 bases not matched to a gene. This CDR3 is 16 amino acids long. The CDR3 sequence is CASSVGLAGGTDTQYF. The CDR3 bases are TGTGCCAGCAGCGTAGGTCTAGCGGGAGGGACAGATACGCAGTATTTT.

The V call is TRBV19, the J call TRBJ1-2, with 12 bases matching TRBD1. The CDR3 covers 15 residues. Trimming at V came to 3 bases and at J to 4 bases, leaving 3 bases not matched to a gene. Germline CDR1 is LNHDA and CDR2 is SQIVND (reference sequence). This CDR3 reads CASSIPGQGAYGYTF. For the CDR3, the DNA is TGTGCCAGTAGTATCCCGGGACAGGGGGCCTATGGCTACACCTTC.

This chain connects TRBV6-5 to TRBJ1-5; D is unresolved. The CDR3 spans 14 residues. Trimming stripped 7 bases from V and 4 bases from J, with 14 bases between. Germline V gene sequence: CDR1 MNHEY, CDR2 SVGAGI. This chain's CDR3 is CASTTMEGNQPQHF. Written as DNA, the CDR3 is TGTGCCAGCACCACGATGGAGGGTAATCAGCCCCAGCATTTT.

The sample holds a few counts of this clone. The chain combines TRBV28 with TRBJ2-1, with 8 bases that match TRBD2. The J segment lost 7 bases and the V segment lost 5 bases, leaving 10 bases of the junction unmatched. This CDR3 comprises 15 residues. The V gene's germline CDR1 is MDHEN and CDR2 SYDVKM. The CDR3 region is CASSRAGVTQNEQFF. The CDR3 coding sequence is TGTGCCAGCAGTCGAGCGGGAGTAACCCAAAATGAGCAGTTCTTC. Using reference TRBV28 and TRBJ2-1 for the parts outside the CDR3, the full variable domain is DVKVTQSSRYLVKRTGEKVFLECVQDMDHENMFWYRQDPGLGLRLIYFSYDVKMKEKGDIPEGYSVSREKKERFSLILESASTNQTSMYLCASSRAGVTQNEQFFGPGTRLTVL.

The chain couples TRBV10-3 to TRBJ2-3; 7 nucleotides agree with TRBD1. The CDR3 loop spans 14 amino acids. In germline, CDR1 is ENHRY, CDR2 SYGVKD. V shed 5 bases and J 4 bases; nucleotides not matched to a gene: 6. The CDR3 DNA follows: TGTGCCATCAGTAGGGGGCATGGGGCAGATACGCAGTATTTT. This translates into CAISRGHGADTQYF.

The gene calls are TRBV5-6 and TRBJ2-3, with D possibly matching TRBD1 (6 bases). Trimming took off 1 base at V and 5 bases at J, with 17 bases between the two ends. The CDR3 sequence is 16 residues long. Germline V lookup: CDR1 SGHDT, CDR2 YYEEEE. The DNA for the CDR3 is TGTGCCAGCAGCTTGCTCCTTCGGACCAGGGGAGATACGCAGTATTTT. This encodes CASSLLLRTRGDTQYF.

The chain uses TRBV30 and TRBJ1-4; D might be TRBD1 (6 bases). Germline CDR1 and CDR2: GTSNPN and SVGIG (reference sequence). This CDR3 spans 14 amino acids. V lost 3 bases and J lost 3, with 11 bases in between. The CDR3 region has the DNA TGTGCCTGGAGGCCCAGGGGTTCTAATGAAAAACTGTTTTTT. Translated: CAWRPRGSNEKLFF.

V and J are TRBV6-5 and TRBJ1-3, with D tentatively TRBD1 (5 bases). This CDR3 comprises 14 residues. V was clipped by 10 bases and J by 3 bases, with 16 bases between them. The germline V gene has CDR1 MNHEY and CDR2 SVGAGI. CDR3 loop: CATVGRGFGNTIYF. The DNA of the CDR3 is TGTGCCACTGTGGGGCGGGGATTTGGAAACACCATATATTTT.

This clone has only one observation. Other DNA sequences from this sample encode an identical CDR3 as well. The gene calls are TRBV27 and TRBJ2-1, with D tentatively TRBD2 (5 bases). Per the germline V gene, CDR1 is MNHEY and CDR2 is SMNVEV (reference sequence). This CDR3 is built from 13 residues. The V and J ends lost 3 bases and 4 bases respectively, with 7 bases between them. The CDR3 DNA reads TGTGCCAGCAGTTTTAGGACTTACAATGAGCAGTTCTTC. Translating it yields CASSFRTYNEQFF.

The chain has TRBV7-6 and TRBJ1-2, with D perhaps matching TRBD1 (5 bases). The germline V and J ends were trimmed by 0 bases and 7 bases, with 12 bases remaining between them. The V gene's germline CDR1 is SGHVS and CDR2 FNYEAQ. This CDR3 has 14 amino acids. In DNA form, the CDR3 reads TGTGCCAGCAGCTTAGCGCGGGGCGGACGTGGCTACACCTTC. Translating gives CASSLARGGRGYTF.

J is TRBJ2-3 and V is TRBV5-1, with 12 bases lining up with TRBD2. Germline V gene data show CDR1 as SGHRS and CDR2 as YFSETQ. With V trimmed by 4 bases and J by 1 base, 4 bases remained unmatched. The CDR3 is 16 amino acids. CDR3 sequence: CASSQRLAGGTDTQYF. The CDR3 coding sequence is TGCGCCAGCAGCCAAAGACTAGCGGGGGGCACAGATACGCAGTATTTT.

The V and J genes are TRBV4-1 and TRBJ2-1; 14 bases align to TRBD2. The CDR3 runs to 16 residues. Unmatched junction bases numbered 4, after V lost 2 bases and J lost 7 bases. The germline CDR1 and CDR2 sequences are MGHRA and YSYEKL. The CDR3 reads CASSQRTSGRSNEQFF. CDR3 sequence (DNA): TGCGCCAGCAGCCAAAGGACTAGCGGGAGGAGTAATGAGCAGTTCTTC.

This clone showed up just once. J is TRBJ2-7 and V is TRBV19, with 8 bases fitting TRBD1. Per germline, CDR1 LNHDA and CDR2 SQIVND (reference sequence). The CDR3 has 15 amino acids. The junction had 9 bases not matched to a gene; V was cut back by 5 bases and J by 3 bases. The CDR3 region is CASSPMAGQGYEQYF. As DNA, the CDR3 is TGTGCCAGTAGTCCCATGGCAGGACAGGGCTACGAGCAGTACTTC.

The chain carries TRBV5-1 and TRBJ1-6; 8 positions match TRBD1. This CDR3 has 15 residues. Germline CDR1 and CDR2: SGHRS and YFSETQ. The J segment lost 9 bases and the V segment lost 0 bases, leaving 5 bases of the junction unmatched. DNA of the CDR3: TGCGCCAGCAGCTTGGGGACAGGGTCGAGTTCACCCCTCCACTTT. Amino acids: CASSLGTGSSSPLHF.

This sequence joins TRBV7-9 and TRBJ1-2; 9 positions match TRBD1. The CDR3 is made up of 15 amino acids. CDR1 and CDR2 from the germline V gene are SEHNR and FQNEAQ (reference sequence). J gave up 8 bases and V 0 bases, and 7 bases lay outside the gene matches. Here the CDR3 reads CASSLAGTGWQGYTF. The CDR3 coding sequence is TGTGCCAGCAGCTTAGCGGGGACAGGGTGGCAAGGCTACACCTTC. The full variable domain, its missing parts supplied by reference TRBV7-9 and TRBJ1-2, is DTGVSQNPRHKITKRGQNVTFRCDPISEHNRLYWYRQTLGQGPEFLTYFQNEAQLEKSRLLSDRFSAERPKGSFSTLEIQRTEQGDSAMYLCASSLAGTGWQGYTFGSGTRLTVV.

The genes are TRBV9 and TRBJ1-2; TRBD1 matches at 10 bases. With 0 bases clipped from V and 4 bases from J, the junction kept 9 bases outside the gene matches. This CDR3 is built from 17 residues. The V gene's germline CDR1 is SGDLS and CDR2 YYNGEE. CDR3 coding DNA: TGTGCCAGCAGCGTAGCCGCGACAGGGGGCGCGGGCTATGGCTACACCTTC. Translated, it gives CASSVAATGGAGYGYTF. Together with reference TRBV9 and TRBJ1-2, the CDR3 gives the full variable domain: DSGVTQTPKHLITATGQRVTLRCSPRSGDLSVYWYQQSLDQGLQFLIQYYNGEERAKGNILERFSAQQFPDLHSELNLSSLELGDSALYFCASSVAATGGAGYGYTFGSGTRLTVV.

The chain links TRBV9 to TRBJ2-3; 7 positions match TRBD1. Losses at the gene ends were 4 bases for V and 3 bases for J; bases not matched to a gene: 2. Germline V gives CDR1 SGDLS, CDR2 YYNGEE. This CDR3 contains 13 residues. Written as DNA, the CDR3 is TGTGCCAGCAGCTTGGGACAGACAGATACGCAGTATTTT. Protein product: CASSLGQTDTQYF.

The V and J genes are TRBV2 and TRBJ2-7; D perhaps matches TRBD2 (5 bases). V was pared by 5 bases and J by 6 bases, with 14 bases between. The CDR3 has 13 residues. Germline V lookup: CDR1 SNHLY, CDR2 FYNNEI. CDR3 sequence (DNA): TGTGCCAGCAGTAACGACGGGGTCCTCGAGCAGTACTTC. It codes for CASSNDGVLEQYF.

The gene calls are TRBV7-2 and TRBJ1-2; possible D gene TRBD1, 6 bases. Germline CDR1 reads SGHTA; CDR2 reads FQGNSA. With 4 bases removed from V and 8 bases from J, the gap between germline ends came to 17 bases. The CDR3 extends over 14 amino acids. The CDR3 here is CASSSIRGIGGYTF. As DNA, the CDR3 is TGTGCCAGCAGCTCAATTAGGGGGATTGGCGGCTACACCTTC.